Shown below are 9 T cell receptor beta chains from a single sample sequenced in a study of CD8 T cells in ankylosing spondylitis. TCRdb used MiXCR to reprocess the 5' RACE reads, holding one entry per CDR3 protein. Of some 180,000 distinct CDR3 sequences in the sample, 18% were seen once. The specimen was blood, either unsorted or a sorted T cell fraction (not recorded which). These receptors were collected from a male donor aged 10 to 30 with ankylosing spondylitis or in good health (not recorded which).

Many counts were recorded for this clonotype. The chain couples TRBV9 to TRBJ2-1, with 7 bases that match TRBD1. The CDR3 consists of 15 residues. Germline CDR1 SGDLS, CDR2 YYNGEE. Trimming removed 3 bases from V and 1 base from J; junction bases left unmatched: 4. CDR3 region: CASSAGTASYNEQFF. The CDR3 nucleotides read TGTGCCAGCAGCGCGGGGACAGCGTCCTACAATGAGCAGTTCTTC.

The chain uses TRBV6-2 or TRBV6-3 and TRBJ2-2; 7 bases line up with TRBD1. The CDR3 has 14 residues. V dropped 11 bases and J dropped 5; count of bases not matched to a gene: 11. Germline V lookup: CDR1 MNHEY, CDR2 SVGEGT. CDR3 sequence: CASRWGTDTGELFF. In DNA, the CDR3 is TGTGCCTCCAGGTGGGGGACAGATACCGGGGAGCTGTTTTTT.

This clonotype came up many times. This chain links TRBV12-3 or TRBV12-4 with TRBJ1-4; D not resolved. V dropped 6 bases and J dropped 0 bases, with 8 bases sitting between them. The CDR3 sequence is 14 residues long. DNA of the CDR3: TGTGCCAGCAGCCCCACAGCAACTAATGAAAAACTGTTTTTT. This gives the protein CASSPTATNEKLFF.

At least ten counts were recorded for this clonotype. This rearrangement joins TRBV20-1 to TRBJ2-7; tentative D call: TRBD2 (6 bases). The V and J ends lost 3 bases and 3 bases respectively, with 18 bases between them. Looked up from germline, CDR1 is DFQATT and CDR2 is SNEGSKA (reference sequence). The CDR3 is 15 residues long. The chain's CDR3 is CSARVRRDESYEQYF. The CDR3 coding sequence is TGCAGTGCTAGGGTGCGGCGGGATGAGAGCTACGAGCAGTACTTC.

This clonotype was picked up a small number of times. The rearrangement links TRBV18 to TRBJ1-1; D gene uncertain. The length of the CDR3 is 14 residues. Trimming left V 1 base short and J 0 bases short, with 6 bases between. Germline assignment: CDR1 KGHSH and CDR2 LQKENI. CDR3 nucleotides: TGTGCCAGCTCACCACAGGGATTGAACACTGAAGCTTTCTTT. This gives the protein CASSPQGLNTEAFF.

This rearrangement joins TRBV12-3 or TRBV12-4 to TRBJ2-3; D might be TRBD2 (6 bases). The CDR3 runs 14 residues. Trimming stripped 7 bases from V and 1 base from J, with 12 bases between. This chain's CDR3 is CASTLTRRTDTQYF. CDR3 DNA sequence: TGTGCCAGCACCCTGACTAGACGCACAGATACGCAGTATTTT.

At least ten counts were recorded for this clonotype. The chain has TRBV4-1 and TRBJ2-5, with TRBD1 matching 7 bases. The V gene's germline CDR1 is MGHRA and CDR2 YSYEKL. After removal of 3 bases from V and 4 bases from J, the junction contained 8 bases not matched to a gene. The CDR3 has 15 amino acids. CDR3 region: CASSQELTGRETQYF. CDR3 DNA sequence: TGCGCCAGCAGCCAGGAATTGACAGGGAGAGAGACCCAGTACTTC.

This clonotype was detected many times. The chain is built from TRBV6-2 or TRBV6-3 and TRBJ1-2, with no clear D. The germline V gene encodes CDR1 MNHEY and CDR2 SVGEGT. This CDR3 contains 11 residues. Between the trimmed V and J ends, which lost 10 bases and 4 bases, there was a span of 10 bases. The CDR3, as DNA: TGTGCCACCTTCCGAGGCTATGGCTACACCTTC. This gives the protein CATFRGYGYTF.

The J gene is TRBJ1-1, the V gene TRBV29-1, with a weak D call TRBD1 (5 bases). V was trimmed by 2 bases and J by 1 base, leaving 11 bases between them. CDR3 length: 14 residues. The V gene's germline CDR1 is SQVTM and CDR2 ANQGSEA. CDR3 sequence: CSVERGQRNTEAFF. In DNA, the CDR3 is TGCAGCGTTGAAAGGGGTCAGAGGAACACTGAAGCTTTCTTT.